This T cell receptor (beta chain) was profiled in a study of CD8+ T cells in alopecia areata. Study in general: Tofacitinib was taken orally by treated patients, and the dose was 5 to 10 mg twice daily.

As for treatment: oral pan-JAK inhibitor, 5-10 mg twice daily. Study results and limitations: Expanded CD8+ clones among the top 100, as well as scalp clonality, were significantly decreased by tofacitinib.

Trimming cost V 8 bases and J 1 base, with 16 bases left between them. This CDR3 spans 15 amino acids. Germline lookup yields CDR1 MNHEY and CDR2 SMNVEV (reference sequence). The sample holds one count of this clone. Antigen unknown. Sequencing relied on a cDNA template that was reverse transcribed from extracted RNA. The repertoire was sequenced with immunoSEQ multiplex PCR; TCRdb's copy has only in-frame clones and lacks some. The table lists some 110,000 clones, roughly 55% of them singletons. The chain uses TRBV27 and TRBJ2-3; the D call may be TRBD1 or TRBD2 (5 bases each). This sequence was found in a human donor with alopecia areata. Sample: CD8+ T cells sorted from blood, taken at week 24, from a patient treated with tofacitinib. CDR3 coding DNA: TGTGCCAGCGTACCGTCTAGAGGGGGCACAGATACGCAGTATTTT. This sequence encodes CASVPSRGGTDTQYF.